The clone carrying this TCR beta chain was picked up a small number of times. Its specificity is not known. These data come from a study of cytomegalovirus exposure and HLA in healthy donors. The wider study: Early on, a data release was issued that held 85 million to 95 million unique TCRs from HLA-typed donors. Whole-study findings and limits: Analysis was performed later, and it showed HLA-associated TCR beta chains to be more clonally expanded than equally common others. Prior analysis indicated that the majority of TCR beta V segments exhibited productivity approximately 90% or approximately 30% of the time.

V lost 8 bases and J lost 8, with 19 bases in between. The CDR3 runs 14 residues. Germline CDR1 and CDR2: LNHDA and SQIVND (reference sequence). Healthy bone marrow donors made up the cohort. This PCR relied on a set of 60 Vbeta primers and 13 Jbeta primers. The assay was immunoSEQ multiplex PCR, and TCRdb's table has in-frame clones only and misses some. Of roughly 200,000 clones listed, 9.5% were seen once; the top ten hold less than 1.5%. Sequenced: PBMCs. The chain employs TRBV19 and TRBJ2-1; the D gene is possibly TRBD2 (6 bases). The receptor was derived from a woman aged 25 to 39 in good health and CMV-seropositive. The CDR3 region is CASARGSSVYEQFF. The CDR3 coding sequence is TGTGCCAGTGCTAGAGGGTCTAGCGTCTATGAGCAGTTCTTC.